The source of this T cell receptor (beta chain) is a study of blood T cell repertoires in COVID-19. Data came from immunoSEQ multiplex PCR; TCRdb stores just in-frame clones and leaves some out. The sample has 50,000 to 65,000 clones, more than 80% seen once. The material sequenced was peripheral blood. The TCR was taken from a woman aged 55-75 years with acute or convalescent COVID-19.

The CDR3 nucleotides are TGTGCCAGCAGTTTATTTCAAAAAACTGAAGCTTTCTTT. Protein: CASSLFQKTEAFF. This chain uses TRBV27 with TRBJ1-1, with no clear D. Trimming pared 1 base from V and 5 bases from J, leaving 8 bases between. Per germline, CDR1 MNHEY and CDR2 SMNVEV (reference sequence). This CDR3 is 13 amino acids long.